These 30 T cell receptor beta chains originate from one sample sequenced in a study of cytomegalovirus exposure and HLA in healthy donors. The PCR employed 60 Vbeta primers together with 13 Jbeta primers. Clones were sequenced by immunoSEQ multiplex PCR, and TCRdb holds only the in-frame ones, with some missing. The data hold about 230,000 clones, with more than 75% observed a single time. The sequenced material came from PBMCs. Every receptor here comes from a girl aged 2-10 years in good health and CMV-seronegative.

V and J are TRBV2 and TRBJ1-2; 10 bases agree with TRBD1. CDR3 length: 15 amino acids. Germline trimming cut 4 bases from V and 7 bases from J; bases unmatched to any gene: 9. Germline values: CDR1 SNHLY, CDR2 FYNNEI. CDR3 DNA: TGTGCCAGCAGTGGGGGGGGACAGGGGTCCGCTGGCTACACCTTC. As protein: CASSGGGQGSAGYTF.

This CDR3 is CASRSSRTGGMNTEAFF. The CDR3 DNA follows: TGCGCCAGCAGGTCGTCTAGGACAGGGGGGATGAACACTGAAGCTTTCTTT. The chain has TRBV10-1 and TRBJ1-1; 10 bases fit TRBD1. The J segment lost 0 bases and the V segment lost 6 bases, leaving 10 bases of the junction unmatched. The length of the CDR3 is 17 residues. Per germline, CDR1 WNHNN and CDR2 SYGVQD (reference sequence).

V is TRBV19 and J is TRBJ2-7; 11 bases map to TRBD1. Trimming took 7 bases from V and 4 from J; bases not matched to a gene: 9. Germline assignment: CDR1 LNHDA and CDR2 SQIVND (reference sequence). The CDR3 runs 15 residues. The CDR3, as DNA: TGTGCCAGTAATTCCGGACAGGGGGCCCGATACGAGCAGTACTTC. The encoded protein is CASNSGQGARYEQYF.

The chain employs TRBV2 and TRBJ1-3, with D possibly TRBD1 on 5 matching bases. The germline V gene encodes CDR1 SNHLY and CDR2 FYNNEI. V was cut by 6 bases and J by 2 bases, with 5 bases left in between. This CDR3 has 12 residues. The CDR3 sequence is CASRGPGNTIYF. Written as DNA, the CDR3 is TGTGCCAGCAGGGGGCCTGGAAACACCATATATTTT.

This clone was picked up a small number of times. The rearrangement uses TRBV11-2 and TRBJ1-2; tentative D call: TRBD1 (5 bases). Germline assignment: CDR1 SGHAT and CDR2 FQNNGV. With 1 base removed from V and 5 bases from J, the gap between germline ends came to 8 bases. The CDR3 has 13 amino acids. DNA for the CDR3: TGTGCCAGCAGCTTAGGGGCAGGGTATGGCTACACCTTC. It encodes CASSLGAGYGYTF. Variable domain in full (rest from reference TRBV11-2 and TRBJ1-2): EAGVAQSPRYKIIEKRQSVAFWCNPISGHATLYWYQQILGQGPKLLIQFQNNGVVDDSQLPKDRFSAERLKGVDSTLKIQPAKLEDSAVYLCASSLGAGYGYTFGSGTRLTVV.

The V and J genes are TRBV6-5 and TRBJ2-7; possibly TRBD2 for D (5 bases). From germline, CDR1 is MNHEY and CDR2 SVGAGI. The V end lost 0 bases, the J end lost 2 bases, and 14 bases lay between the germline ends. The CDR3 contains 16 residues. CDR3 DNA: TGTGCCAGCAGTTACTCGAAGCGGCCGGGCCCCTACGAGCAGTACTTC. Translating it yields CASSYSKRPGPYEQYF.

The chain carries TRBV7-2 and TRBJ2-5, with D perhaps matching TRBD2 (5 bases). V was clipped by 5 bases and J by 4 bases, with 11 bases between them. The CDR3 totals 13 residues. In germline, CDR1 is SGHTA, CDR2 FQGNSA. CDR3 sequence (DNA): TGTGCCAGCAGCGGTATAGCGAGAGAGACCCAGTACTTC. This translates into CASSGIARETQYF. Complete variable domain (other parts from reference TRBV7-2 and TRBJ2-5): GAGVSQSPSNKVTEKGKDVELRCDPISGHTALYWYRQSLGQGLEFLIYFQGNSAPDKSGLPSDRFSAERTGGSVSTLTIQRTQQEDSAVYLCASSGIARETQYFGPGTRLLVL.

V usage is TRBV27 and J usage is TRBJ1-1, with D maybe TRBD1 (5 bases). The CDR3 totals 14 residues. Germline V gene data show CDR1 as MNHEY and CDR2 as SMNVEV (reference sequence). The V and J ends lost 6 bases and 2 bases respectively, with 13 bases between them. CDR3 amino acids: CASRLWGPNTEAFF. Written as DNA, the CDR3 is TGTGCCAGCAGGCTTTGGGGCCCAAACACTGAAGCTTTCTTT.

The rearrangement uses TRBV25-1 and TRBJ2-1; tentatively, D is TRBD1 (5 bases). The CDR3 totals 14 residues. CDR1 and CDR2 (germline): MGHDK, SYGVNS. Trimming pared 2 bases from V and 6 bases from J, leaving 11 bases between. In nucleotides, the CDR3 is TGTGCCAGCAGTGAAGACCGGCAGGGCAATGAGCAGTTCTTC. This encodes CASSEDRQGNEQFF.

J is TRBJ2-6 and V is TRBV5-4; 7 nucleotides line up with TRBD1. This CDR3 is 14 amino acids long. Per the germline V gene, CDR1 is SGHNT and CDR2 is YYREEE (reference sequence). Trimming at V came to 4 bases and at J to 3 bases, leaving 1 base not matched to a gene. CDR3 nucleotides: TGTGCCAGCAGCGACAGGGATGGGGCCAACGTCCTGACTTTC. The encoded protein is CASSDRDGANVLTF.

V gene TRBV7-9 combines with J gene TRBJ2-7, with TRBD1 matching 9 bases. Germline CDR1 SEHNR, CDR2 FQNEAQ (reference sequence). J gave up 3 bases and V 1 base, and 4 bases lay outside the gene matches. CDR3 length: 15 residues. The CDR3 region is CASSLVGQGVYEQYF. The CDR3 DNA sequence: TGTGCCAGCAGCTTAGTGGGACAGGGAGTCTACGAGCAGTACTTC.

CDR3: CASSHESGSSYEQYF. The CDR3, as DNA: TGCGCCAGCAGCCATGAGAGCGGTAGCTCCTACGAGCAGTACTTC. This chain uses TRBV4-1 with TRBJ2-7; tentative D call: TRBD2 (5 bases). Germline V gene data show CDR1 as MGHRA and CDR2 as YSYEKL. Trimming took 3 bases from V and 0 from J, leaving 12 bases between them. CDR3 length equals 15 residues.

The rearrangement joins TRBV6-1 to TRBJ2-1, with D perhaps TRBD2 (5 bases). The germline gives CDR1 MNHNS, CDR2 SASEGT. The length of the CDR3 is 16 residues. V shed 2 bases and J shed 3 bases, with 14 bases lying between them. CDR3 in amino acids: CASSELGTGNYNEQFF. DNA for the CDR3: TGTGCCAGCAGTGAACTGGGAACGGGAAACTACAATGAGCAGTTCTTC.

The chain recombines TRBV4-1 with TRBJ2-5; the D call may be TRBD1 or TRBD2 (5 bases each). The DNA end is more similar to TRBJ2-7, so the J call may be wrong. The germline V gene has CDR1 MGHRA and CDR2 YSYEKL. This CDR3 comprises 16 residues. CDR3 DNA sequence: TGCGCCAGCAGCCAAAACTCCCGGACTCTTGGGGGCGAGCAGTACTTC. It yields the protein CASSQNSRTLGGEQYF.

This clone was seen more than once but under ten times. This chain connects TRBV30 to TRBJ1-2; a possible D gene is TRBD1 (5 bases). V was cut by 1 base and J by 3 bases, with 9 bases left in between. This CDR3 spans 13 amino acids. CDR1 is GTSNPN, CDR2 SVGIG, per germline (reference sequence). DNA for the CDR3: TGTGCCTGGAGTGCAGGGATGTACTATGGCTACACCTTC. It codes for CAWSAGMYYGYTF.

The rearrangement links TRBV1 to TRBJ2-7; no DNA check was done on the table's D call, TRBD2. TRBV1 counts as a pseudogene. The CDR3 consists of 14 residues. The CDR3: CTSSHSGGCYEQYF. The CDR3 DNA is TGCACCAGCAGCCACAGCGGGGGCTGCTACGAGCAGTACTTC.

The J gene is TRBJ1-1, the V gene TRBV7-8; D ambiguous. The CDR3 is 15 residues long. V lost 2 bases and J lost 2, with 12 bases in between. Germline V gene sequence: CDR1 SGHVS, CDR2 FQNEAQ. CDR3 coding DNA: TGTGCCAGCAGCTTAAGGCGGCAGACTAACACTGAAGCTTTCTTT. Protein product: CASSLRRQTNTEAFF.

The V gene is TRBV5-6, the J gene TRBJ1-5; 7 bases are a match to TRBD1. J was trimmed by 9 bases and V by 4 bases; bases with no gene match: 13. Germline V gene data show CDR1 as SGHDT and CDR2 as YYEEEE. The CDR3 totals 15 residues. The CDR3 loop is CASSPGQTAGAPQHF. The CDR3 DNA sequence: TGTGCCAGCAGCCCGGGACAGACCGCCGGGGCGCCCCAGCATTTT.

CDR3 region: CASSPGTGDRTRYEQYF. The CDR3 DNA follows: TGTGCCAGCAGCCCCGGGACAGGGGATCGAACTCGGTACGAGCAGTACTTC. The J gene is TRBJ2-5, the V gene TRBV28; TRBD1 aligns across 10 bases. The end of the DNA aligns better with TRBJ2-7, so the J call may be wrong. The germline CDR1 and CDR2 sequences are MDHEN and SYDVKM. The CDR3 totals 17 residues.

This clone came up a few times. The V call is TRBV5-1, the J call TRBJ2-1; D is perhaps TRBD2 (6 bases). The V gene lost 0 bases and the J gene lost 7 bases, with 14 bases spanning the gap. CDR3 size: 15 residues. Germline V gene sequence: CDR1 SGHRS, CDR2 YFSETQ. CDR3 loop: CASSLVRGLRNEQFF. In DNA, the CDR3 is TGCGCCAGCAGCTTGGTTCGGGGACTCCGAAATGAGCAGTTCTTC.

The chain recombines TRBV30 with TRBJ1-2; 7 nucleotides align to TRBD1. CDR1 and CDR2 (germline): GTSNPN, SVGIG (reference sequence). V shed 3 bases, J shed 8 bases, and the junction held 12 bases outside the gene matches. The CDR3 extends over 14 amino acids. The CDR3 sequence: CAWREPGQRAGYTF. The CDR3 nucleotides are TGTGCCTGGAGAGAACCGGGACAGCGGGCCGGCTACACCTTC.

V gene TRBV21-1 combines with J gene TRBJ2-7; TRBD1 is taken as the D call from the table, unchecked against the DNA. TRBV21-1 is noted as a pseudogene. The CDR3 sequence is 15 residues long. CDR3 sequence (DNA): TGTGCCAGCAGCTTCACCGGGACAAAATACTACGAGCAGTACTTC. This sequence encodes CASSFTGTKYYEQYF.

The CDR3 is CASRQREHLNIQYF. The CDR3 DNA sequence: TGTGCAAGTCGCCAACGGGAACACTTGAACATTCAGTACTTC. J is TRBJ2-4 and V is TRBV12-2; the D segment call TRBD2 is taken from the table without a DNA check. TRBV12-2 is annotated as a pseudogene. This CDR3 spans 14 amino acids.

In this sample, this clone turned up a few times. The chain uses TRBV6-5 and TRBJ1-6; 9 bases map to TRBD1. The CDR3 sequence is 15 residues long. V shed 4 bases, J shed 5 bases, and the junction held 3 bases outside the gene matches. The germline gives CDR1 MNHEY, CDR2 SVGAGI. The CDR3 spells CASSSWTGDNSPLHF. CDR3 in DNA: TGTGCCAGCAGTTCCTGGACAGGGGATAATTCACCCCTCCACTTT.

The chain has TRBV6-5 and TRBJ2-5; possible D gene TRBD2, 6 bases. This CDR3 spans 15 amino acids. Between the trimmed V and J ends, which lost 0 bases and 5 bases, there was a span of 13 bases. Germline loops: CDR1 MNHEY, CDR2 SVGAGI. The CDR3 loop is CASSYSGSLGETQYF. CDR3 sequence (DNA): TGTGCCAGCAGTTACTCCGGGAGTCTAGGGGAGACCCAGTACTTC.

Of note for this clone: The same CDR3 is also encoded by other DNA sequences in this sample. As DNA, the CDR3 is TGCGCCAGCAGCTTGGCGGGGAAAGAGACCCAGTACTTC. The encoded protein is CASSLAGKETQYF. This chain joins TRBV5-1 and TRBJ2-5; D possibly corresponds to TRBD2 (5 bases). Trimming removed 0 bases at V and 3 bases at J, with 6 bases between. CDR3 length: 13 amino acids. Germline values: CDR1 SGHRS, CDR2 YFSETQ. Filled out from reference TRBV5-1 and TRBJ2-5, the complete variable domain reads KAGVTQTPRYLIKTRGQQVTLSCSPISGHRSVSWYQQTPGQGLQFLFEYFSETQRNKGNFPGRFSGRQFSNSRSEMNVSTLELGDSALYLCASSLAGKETQYFGPGTRLLVL.

The chain employs TRBV6-5 and TRBJ1-3; D is unresolved. The V and J ends lost 6 bases and 0 bases respectively, with 9 bases between them. Per the germline V gene, CDR1 is MNHEY and CDR2 is SVGAGI. The CDR3 covers 14 residues. The CDR3 bases are TGTGCCAGCAGGTCCGCGAGCTCTGGAAACACCATATATTTT. Its translation is CASRSASSGNTIYF.

Only one count was recorded for this clone. The chain employs TRBV10-3 and TRBJ1-1; D is uncertain. The CDR3 extends over 12 amino acids. Deletions cut 6 bases from V and 4 bases from J, with 9 bases between. CDR1 ENHRY and CDR2 SYGVKD come from the germline V gene. This chain's CDR3 is CAISGVSTEAFF. CDR3 nucleotide sequence: TGTGCCATCAGCGGGGTTAGCACTGAAGCTTTCTTT.

CDR3 sequence (DNA): TGCGCCAGCAGCCAAGAACCAGCGGGGGGCTACAATGAGCAGTTCTTC. It specifies CASSQEPAGGYNEQFF. The rearrangement uses TRBV4-1 and TRBJ2-1; TRBD2 matches 9 bases. The CDR3 contains 16 residues. Germline V gene lookup returns CDR1 MGHRA and CDR2 YSYEKL. V lost 0 bases, J lost 3 bases, and 3 bases stayed unmatched.

The rearrangement uses TRBV4-1 and TRBJ2-5; 15 bases line up with TRBD2. The germline V gene has CDR1 MGHRA and CDR2 YSYEKL. V lost 4 bases, J lost 2 bases, and 8 bases stayed unmatched. The CDR3 spans 18 residues. The CDR3 DNA reads as TGCGCCAGCAGCCGAAACCAGGGGACTAGCGGGAGGCAAGAGACCCAGTACTTC. Amino acid sequence: CASSRNQGTSGRQETQYF.